This T cell receptor beta chain was found in a study of blood T cells in healthy people across ages. Donors were healthy Caucasian individuals from Russia aged roughly 6 to 90. For this clonotype: What it binds is not known.

Regarding the study as a whole: Those diversity estimates obtained from one million T cells were thought to be underestimates.

For the second PCR, which ran for about 6 to 11 cycles, a sample-barcoded 5' primer and a J-beta primer mix were used. TCRdb passed the 5' RACE reads through MiXCR, listing each CDR3 protein once. This sample carries hundreds of thousands of distinct CDR3 sequences, about 55% of them seen once, and the ten largest clones take about 42%. This CDR3 has 11 residues. Germline-derived CDR1 and CDR2 are SQVTM and ANQGSEA. V was shortened by 8 bases and J by 8 bases, with 13 bases between the two germline ends. The material sequenced was blood. The chain uses TRBV29-1 and TRBJ2-1; no clear D gene. The TCR sequence derives from an elderly man in good health. CDR3 region: CSISTEDEQFF. CDR3 bases: TGCAGCATATCTACAGAGGATGAGCAGTTCTTC.